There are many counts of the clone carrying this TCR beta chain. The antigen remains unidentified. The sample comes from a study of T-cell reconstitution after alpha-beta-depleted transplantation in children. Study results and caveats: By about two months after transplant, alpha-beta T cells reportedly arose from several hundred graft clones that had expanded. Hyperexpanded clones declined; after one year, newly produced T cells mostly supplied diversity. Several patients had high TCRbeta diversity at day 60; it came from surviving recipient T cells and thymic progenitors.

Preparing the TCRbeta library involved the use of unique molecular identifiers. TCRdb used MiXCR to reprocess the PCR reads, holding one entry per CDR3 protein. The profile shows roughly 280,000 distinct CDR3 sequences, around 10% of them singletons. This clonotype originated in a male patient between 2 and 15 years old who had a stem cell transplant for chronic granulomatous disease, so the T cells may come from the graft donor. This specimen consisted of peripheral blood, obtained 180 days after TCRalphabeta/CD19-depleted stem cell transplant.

The CDR3 DNA follows: TGTGCCAGCAGTTTGCTGTCTAGCGGGAGATTCTATGAGCAGTTCTTC. It yields the protein CASSLLSSGRFYEQFF. The chain employs TRBV28 and TRBJ2-1, with 10 nucleotides matching TRBD2. Germline assignment: CDR1 MDHEN and CDR2 SYDVKM. Germline trimming cut 3 bases from V and 8 bases from J; bases unmatched to any gene: 10. CDR3 length: 16 residues.